This note documents a single T cell receptor (beta chain) sequence. This entry is derived from a study of blood T cell repertoires in COVID-19. Germline V gene data show CDR1 as SEHNR and CDR2 as FQNEAQ (reference sequence). The V segment lost 5 bases and the J segment 0 bases; nucleotides outside the gene matches: 7. The CDR3 sequence is 17 residues long. The data were produced by immunoSEQ multiplex PCR, yet TCRdb's version contains in-frame clones alone and is incomplete. This table has about 98,000 clones, more than 65% appearing once. Sequencing was performed on peripheral blood. V is TRBV7-9 and J is TRBJ2-3, with 11 bases identical to TRBD2. The sequence came from a woman aged 80 or over with acute or convalescent COVID-19. The CDR3 nucleotides read TGTGCCAGCAGCGCCTCACTAGCGGGGGCTAGCACAGATACGCAGTATTTT. Encoded protein: CASSASLAGASTDTQYF.